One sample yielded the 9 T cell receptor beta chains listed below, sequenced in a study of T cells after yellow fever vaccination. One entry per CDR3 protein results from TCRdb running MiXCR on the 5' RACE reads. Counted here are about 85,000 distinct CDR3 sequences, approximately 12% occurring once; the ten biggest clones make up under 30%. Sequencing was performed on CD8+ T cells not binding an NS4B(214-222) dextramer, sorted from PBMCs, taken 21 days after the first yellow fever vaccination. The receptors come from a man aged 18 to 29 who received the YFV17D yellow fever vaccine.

CDR3 amino acids: CASSITGTEVSNNEQFF. The CDR3 region has the DNA TGTGCCAGCAGTATCACCGGGACAGAAGTGTCTAACAATGAGCAGTTCTTC. The J gene is TRBJ2-1, the V gene TRBV6-2 or TRBV6-3; 7 bases line up with TRBD1. CDR3 size: 17 residues. Germline CDR1 is MNHEY and CDR2 is SVGEGT. The V segment lost 5 bases and the J segment 5 bases; nucleotides outside the gene matches: 15.

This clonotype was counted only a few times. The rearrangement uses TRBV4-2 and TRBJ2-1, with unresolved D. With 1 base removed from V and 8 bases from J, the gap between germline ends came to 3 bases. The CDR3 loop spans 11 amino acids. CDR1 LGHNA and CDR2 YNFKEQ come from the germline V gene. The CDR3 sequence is CASSQGYEQFF. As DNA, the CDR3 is TGTGCCAGCAGCCAAGGTTATGAGCAGTTCTTC.

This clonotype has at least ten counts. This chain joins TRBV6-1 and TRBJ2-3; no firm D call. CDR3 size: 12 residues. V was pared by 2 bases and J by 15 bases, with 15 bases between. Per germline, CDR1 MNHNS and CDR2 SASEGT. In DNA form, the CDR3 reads TGTGCCAGCAGTGAAACGGCGAATTCGGAATATTTT. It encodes CASSETANSEYF.

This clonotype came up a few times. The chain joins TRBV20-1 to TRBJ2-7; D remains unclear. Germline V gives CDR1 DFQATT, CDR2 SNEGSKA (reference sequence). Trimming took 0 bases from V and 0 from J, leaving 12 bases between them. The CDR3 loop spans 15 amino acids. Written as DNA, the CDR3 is TGCAGTGCTAGAGACCAGGCTTCAGCCTCCTACGAGCAGTACTTC. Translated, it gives CSARDQASASYEQYF.

CDR3 nucleotide sequence: TGTGCCAGCAGTTACGCCGGCACCTTC. Translated, it gives CASSYAGTF. The chain uses TRBV6-5 and TRBJ1-2; D gene uncertain. Trimming removed 2 bases from V and 13 bases from J, with 5 bases in between. Germline values: CDR1 MNHEY, CDR2 SVGAGI. The CDR3 is 9 amino acids.

This CDR3 reads CASSSLWDRGSTGELFF. CDR3 sequence (DNA): TGTGCCAGCAGCTCTCTGTGGGACAGGGGATCCACCGGGGAGCTGTTTTTT. J is TRBJ2-2 and V is TRBV7-2; 10 bases are shared with TRBD1. The CDR3 has 17 amino acids. Trimming took 4 bases from V and 4 from J; bases not matched to a gene: 9. Looked up from germline, CDR1 is SGHTA and CDR2 is FQGNSA.

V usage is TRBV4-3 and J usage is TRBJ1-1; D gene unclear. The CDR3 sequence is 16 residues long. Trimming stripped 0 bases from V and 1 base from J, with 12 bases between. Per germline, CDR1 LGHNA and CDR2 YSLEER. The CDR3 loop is CASSQEKTESNTEAFF. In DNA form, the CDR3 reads TGCGCCAGCAGCCAAGAAAAGACGGAGTCGAACACTGAAGCTTTCTTT.

The CDR3 spells CASSLEQGVVYEQYF. CDR3 bases: TGTGCCAGCAGCTTAGAACAGGGAGTGGTCTACGAGCAGTACTTC. This sequence joins TRBV11-1 and TRBJ2-7; D is perhaps TRBD1 (6 bases). CDR3 size: 15 residues. The germline V gene has CDR1 SGHAT and CDR2 FQDESV (reference sequence). Trimming stripped 1 base from V and 3 bases from J, with 13 bases between.

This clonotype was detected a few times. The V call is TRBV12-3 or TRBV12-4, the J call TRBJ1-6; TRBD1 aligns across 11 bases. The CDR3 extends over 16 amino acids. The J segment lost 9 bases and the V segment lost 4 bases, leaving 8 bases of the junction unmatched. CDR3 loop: CASSYGTGGIFSPLHF. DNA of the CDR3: TGTGCCAGCAGTTACGGGACAGGGGGAATCTTTTCACCCCTCCACTTT.